The 5 T cell receptor beta chains reported below all come from one sample, sequenced in a study of a mutant IDH1 vaccine in newly diagnosed glioma. Time point of the sample: week 5, during vaccination. In the vaccine, a single dose held 300 ug of the mutant IDH1 20-mer peptide, along with topical imiquimod. Their antigens remain unidentified. Here immunoSEQ multiplex PCR was the method, and the copy in TCRdb shows in-frame clones only, minus some. The top ten hold approximately 2.8% of the sample, which has tens of thousands of clones, approximately 79% seen once. This specimen consisted of PBMCs, obtained from a glioma patient whose treatment included an IDH1 peptide vaccine. The receptors stem from a woman younger than 30 with glioma. Some clones in this sample may be carry-over from other donors' samples.

The V and J genes are TRBV18 and TRBJ1-1; tentatively, D is TRBD1 (5 bases). Germline-derived CDR1 and CDR2 are KGHSH and LQKENI. The CDR3 loop spans 13 amino acids. The ends were cut back, 6 bases at V and 10 bases at J, with 18 bases in the middle. CDR3 sequence reads: CASSQIGSQGAFF. CDR3 nucleotides: TGTGCCAGCTCGCAAATAGGGTCCCAGGGAGCTTTCTTT. The variable domain in full, completed from reference TRBV18 and TRBJ1-1, reads NAGVMQNPRHLVRRRGQEARLRCSPMKGHSHVYWYRQLPEEGLKFMVYLQKENIIDESGMPKERFSAEFPKEGPSILRIQQVVRGDSAAYFCASSQIGSQGAFFGQGTRLTVV.

The table lists this clone with a few counts. The chain links TRBV14 to TRBJ1-2; TRBD1 might be the D (6 bases). Germline V lookup: CDR1 SGHDN, CDR2 FVKESK. V was pared by 3 bases and J by 5 bases, with 7 bases between. The CDR3 spans 12 residues. CDR3 in DNA: TGTGCCAGCAGCCACGGACAGTATGGCTACACCTTC. It codes for CASSHGQYGYTF.

V and J are TRBV7-2 and TRBJ1-5, with D possibly TRBD1 on 6 matching bases. This CDR3 contains 13 residues. The germline V gene encodes CDR1 SGHTA and CDR2 FQGNSA. Trimming removed 5 bases at V and 4 bases at J, with 9 bases between. The CDR3 sequence is CASSLQGNQPQHF. For the CDR3, the DNA is TGTGCCAGCAGCCTACAGGGTAATCAGCCCCAGCATTTT.

This chain links TRBV19 with TRBJ2-2; D unclear. Between the trimmed V and J ends, which lost 4 bases and 4 bases, there was a span of 10 bases. Germline V CDR1 and CDR2: LNHDA, SQIVND (reference sequence). This CDR3 contains 14 residues. The CDR3 spells CASSTDSSTGELFF. The CDR3 DNA sequence: TGTGCCAGTAGTACAGACTCGAGCACCGGGGAGCTGTTTTTT.

The sample holds one count of this clone. The V call is TRBV28, the J call TRBJ1-5; D may be TRBD1 (5 bases). The CDR3 spans 17 residues. CDR1 is MDHEN, CDR2 SYDVKM, per germline. The V end was cut by 6 bases, the J end by 2 bases, with 20 bases between. This CDR3 is CASRMTVRLRGNQPQHF. In DNA form, the CDR3 reads TGTGCCAGCAGGATGACAGTTCGGTTAAGAGGCAATCAGCCCCAGCATTTT.